The 29 T cell receptor beta chains given below trace back to one sample, sequenced in a study of OX40 agonist ivuxolimab in advanced cancers. Using immunoSEQ multiplex PCR, the repertoire was profiled, and TCRdb retains in-frame clones only, with some absent. This sample has tens of thousands of clones, with roughly nine tenths found just once. Sequenced material: CD4+ or CD8+ T cells sorted from blood, taken in a trial of the OX40 agonist ivuxolimab. These receptors were collected from an adult with an advanced solid tumor such as melanoma, head and neck, liver or kidney cancer.

V gene TRBV19 combines with J gene TRBJ2-1, with D perhaps matching TRBD1 or TRBD2 (5 bases each). V was pared by 4 bases and J by 3 bases, with 13 bases between. The germline V gene has CDR1 LNHDA and CDR2 SQIVND (reference sequence). The CDR3 covers 15 residues. In DNA, the CDR3 is TGTGCCAGTAGTAGGGGGAATAATGGCTACAATGAGCAGTTCTTC. Translating it yields CASSRGNNGYNEQFF. The variable domain in full, completed from reference TRBV19 and TRBJ2-1, reads DGGITQSPKYLFRKEGQNVTLSCEQNLNHDAMYWYRQDPGQGLRLIYYSQIVNDFQKGDIAEGYSVSREKKESFPLTVTSAQKNPTAFYLCASSRGNNGYNEQFFGPGTRLTVL.

CDR3 in amino acids: CSVERARVQETQYF. In DNA form, the CDR3 reads TGCAGCGTGGAACGGGCCAGAGTGCAAGAGACCCAGTACTTC. The genes are TRBV29-1 and TRBJ2-5; D is unclear. Between the trimmed V and J ends, which lost 6 bases and 2 bases, there was a span of 16 bases. Germline CDR1 reads SQVTM; CDR2 reads ANQGSEA. The CDR3 consists of 14 residues.

The chain uses TRBV5-4 and TRBJ2-7, with a weak D call TRBD1 (6 bases). V lost 3 bases to trimming and J lost 4 bases, with 14 bases between them. The CDR3 sequence is 14 residues long. In germline, CDR1 is SGHNT, CDR2 YYREEE (reference sequence). The CDR3 loop is CASSYGTTSYEQYF. The CDR3 coding sequence is TGTGCCAGCAGCTACGGGACAACGAGTTACGAGCAGTACTTC.

V usage is TRBV9 and J usage is TRBJ2-1; D tentatively fits TRBD1 or TRBD2 (5 bases each). Germline V lookup: CDR1 SGDLS, CDR2 YYNGEE. This CDR3 has 12 residues. Trimming took off 1 base at V and 8 bases at J, with 7 bases between the two ends. The CDR3 is CASSVRDDEQFF. In nucleotides, the CDR3 is TGTGCCAGCAGCGTAAGGGACGATGAGCAGTTCTTC.

The J gene is TRBJ1-1, the V gene TRBV13; D gene unclear. Per the germline V gene, CDR1 is PRHDT and CDR2 is FYEKMQ (reference sequence). Trimming shortened V by 6 bases and J by 0 bases, and 8 bases separated the two germline ends. The CDR3 is made up of 13 amino acids. The CDR3 nucleotides are TGTGCCAGCAGACGAGACATGAACACTGAAGCTTTCTTT. This gives the protein CASRRDMNTEAFF. Full variable domain (outside the CDR3, taken from reference TRBV13 and TRBJ1-1): AAGVIQSPRHLIKEKRETATLKCYPIPRHDTVYWYQQGPGQDPQFLISFYEKMQSDKGSIPDRFSAQQFSDYHSELNMSSLELGDSALYFCASRRDMNTEAFFGQGTRLTVV.

J is TRBJ2-5 and V is TRBV13; tentatively, D is TRBD1 or TRBD2 (5 bases each). There are 13 residues in the CDR3. V was trimmed by 3 bases and J by 2 bases, leaving 7 bases between them. Germline V lookup: CDR1 PRHDT, CDR2 FYEKMQ (reference sequence). The CDR3 nucleotides are TGTGCCAGCAGCTTCAGGGAGCAAGAGACCCAGTACTTC. The encoded protein is CASSFREQETQYF.

The chain combines TRBV7-2 with TRBJ1-2; no definite D call. The CDR3 sequence is 13 residues long. Germline V lookup: CDR1 SGHTA, CDR2 FQGNSA. The ends were cut back, 2 bases at V and 7 bases at J, with 11 bases in the middle. For the CDR3, the DNA is TGTGCCAGCAGCTTAAGCTCGGCGGGTGGCTACACCTTC. Protein: CASSLSSAGGYTF.

The chain combines TRBV5-6 with TRBJ2-2; D perhaps matches TRBD1 (6 bases). Germline V gene data show CDR1 as SGHDT and CDR2 as YYEEEE. The CDR3 sequence is 14 residues long. Trimming pared 2 bases from V and 7 bases from J, leaving 12 bases between. Here the CDR3 DNA reads TGTGCCAGCAGCTTAGAAGGGGGAGTCGGGGAGCTGTTTTTT. This codes for CASSLEGGVGELFF.

This rearrangement joins TRBV11-3 to TRBJ2-1; no definite D call. Germline V gene lookup returns CDR1 SGHNT and CDR2 YENEEA. Deletions cut 0 bases from V and 6 bases from J, with 3 bases between. This CDR3 has 12 amino acids. The CDR3 nucleotides read TGTGCCAGCAGCTTAGACTCCAATGAGCAGTTCTTC. Its protein product is CASSLDSNEQFF. Supplemented by reference TRBV11-3 and TRBJ2-1, the full variable domain reads EAGVVQSPRYKIIEKKQPVAFWCNPISGHNTLYWYLQNLGQGPELLIRYENEEAVDDSQLPKDRFSAERLKGVDSTLKIQPAELGDSAVYLCASSLDSNEQFFGPGTRLTVL.

The CDR3 loop is CASSLFATSTDTQYF. CDR3 nucleotide sequence: TGTGCCAGCAGCTTGTTCGCAACCAGCACAGATACGCAGTATTTT. The rearrangement links TRBV5-6 to TRBJ2-3; D call uncertain. In germline, CDR1 is SGHDT, CDR2 YYEEEE. With 1 base removed from V and 0 bases from J, the gap between germline ends came to 9 bases. The CDR3 covers 15 residues.

This rearrangement joins TRBV28 to TRBJ1-2; the match to TRBD1 covers 8 bases. V trimming: 3 bases; J trimming: 3 bases; junction bases outside the gene matches: 0. This CDR3 comprises 13 residues. The V gene's germline CDR1 is MDHEN and CDR2 SYDVKM. The CDR3 spells CASSLDRDYGYTF. DNA for the CDR3: TGTGCCAGCAGTTTGGACAGGGACTATGGCTACACCTTC.

This clone was counted between two and nine times. The chain recombines TRBV4-1 with TRBJ2-7; 7 positions agree with TRBD2. Germline lookup yields CDR1 MGHRA and CDR2 YSYEKL. Losses at the gene ends were 0 bases for V and 0 bases for J; bases not matched to a gene: 2. The CDR3 spans 15 residues. The CDR3 nucleotides read TGCGCCAGCAGCCAAGATGGGGGGGGCTCCTACGAGCAGTACTTC. It specifies CASSQDGGGSYEQYF.

V gene TRBV11-2 combines with J gene TRBJ2-5; no definite D call. Trimming left V 3 bases short and J 1 base short, with 15 bases between. Germline CDR1 SGHAT, CDR2 FQNNGV. The CDR3 has 16 residues. CDR3 protein: CASSFLDAQFQETQYF. In DNA form, the CDR3 reads TGTGCCAGCAGCTTCCTTGACGCGCAGTTCCAAGAGACCCAGTACTTC.

This chain joins TRBV9 and TRBJ2-7; D is unclear. The V gene lost 3 bases and the J gene lost 5 bases, with 15 bases spanning the gap. The CDR3 is 14 residues long. Per germline, CDR1 SGDLS and CDR2 YYNGEE. Here the CDR3 DNA reads TGTGCCAGCAGCGCCCATCTTTCGGGCCACGAGCAGTACTTC. This gives the protein CASSAHLSGHEQYF.

The sample holds one count of this clone. The rearrangement links TRBV5-6 to TRBJ2-3; 8 positions match TRBD2. After removal of 2 bases from V and 4 bases from J, the junction contained 6 bases not matched to a gene. Germline CDR1 SGHDT, CDR2 YYEEEE. The CDR3 is 15 residues long. The CDR3 is CASSFDGRASDTQYF. CDR3 nucleotide sequence: TGTGCCAGCAGCTTTGACGGGAGGGCATCAGATACGCAGTATTTT.

The chain carries TRBV4-1 and TRBJ1-1; a possible D gene is TRBD1 (5 bases). V was cut by 4 bases and J by 1 base, with 10 bases left in between. This CDR3 comprises 14 residues. Germline assignment: CDR1 MGHRA and CDR2 YSYEKL. The CDR3 DNA follows: TGCGCCAGCAGCCGACAGACAGAGAACACTGAAGCTTTCTTT. Translation gives CASSRQTENTEAFF.

The rearrangement joins TRBV10-1 to TRBJ2-1; possible D gene TRBD2, 5 bases. The CDR3 has 14 residues. Germline CDR1 and CDR2: WNHNN and SYGVQD (reference sequence). V shed 6 bases and J shed 2 bases, with 11 bases lying between them. The CDR3 loop is CASSGGLTYNEQFF. The CDR3 DNA sequence: TGCGCCAGCAGCGGCGGGCTCACCTACAATGAGCAGTTCTTC.

The genes are TRBV5-1 and TRBJ2-5, with TRBD1 matching over 9 bases. CDR1 and CDR2 (germline): SGHRS, YFSETQ. V gave up 4 bases and J gave up 2 bases; unmatched junction bases: 9. The CDR3 sequence is 16 residues long. CDR3: CASSGPRTGVQETQYF. As DNA, the CDR3 is TGCGCCAGCAGCGGGCCCCGGACAGGGGTGCAAGAGACCCAGTACTTC.

The chain couples TRBV27 to TRBJ1-5; D is uncertain. This CDR3 comprises 14 residues. V was clipped by 5 bases and J by 3 bases, with 11 bases between them. CDR1 is MNHEY and CDR2 is SMNVEV in the germline V gene (reference sequence). The DNA for the CDR3 is TGTGCCAGCAGTCCCCGCCCGGACAATCAGCCCCAGCATTTT. It encodes CASSPRPDNQPQHF.

CDR3 in DNA: TGTGCCTGGGGTCCCTTGTTACCGGGACTCCTCACAGATACGCAGTATTTT. It encodes CAWGPLLPGLLTDTQYF. The chain is built from TRBV30 and TRBJ2-3; D may be TRBD2 (6 bases). The V end lost 5 bases, the J end lost 2 bases, and 23 bases lay between the germline ends. The CDR3 has 17 residues. Germline V lookup: CDR1 GTSNPN, CDR2 SVGIG (reference sequence).

The V and J genes are TRBV4-2 and TRBJ2-3; no reliable D call. The CDR3 totals 15 residues. V gave up 0 bases and J gave up 5 bases, with 12 bases separating them. Per the germline V gene, CDR1 is LGHNA and CDR2 is YNFKEQ. For the CDR3, the DNA is TGTGCCAGCAGCCAAGATGTGGTAGTTCAAGATACGCAGTATTTT. This gives the protein CASSQDVVVQDTQYF.

This chain connects TRBV19 to TRBJ2-7; TRBD2 aligns across 7 bases. The CDR3 has 15 residues. V shed 5 bases and J 7 bases; nucleotides not matched to a gene: 14. CDR1 LNHDA and CDR2 SQIVND come from the germline V gene (reference sequence). CDR3 loop: CASSSASGLMIEQYF. The CDR3 DNA reads as TGTGCCAGTAGTTCAGCTAGCGGACTAATGATAGAGCAGTACTTC.

This sequence joins TRBV6-5 and TRBJ2-5; D possibly corresponds to TRBD2 (7 bases). The germline V and J ends were trimmed by 5 bases and 5 bases, with 12 bases remaining between them. The CDR3 consists of 13 residues. Germline V gives CDR1 MNHEY, CDR2 SVGAGI. The CDR3: CASSHREGETQYF. The CDR3 DNA sequence: TGTGCCAGCAGTCACAGGGAGGGGGAGACCCAGTACTTC.

The rearrangement joins TRBV15 to TRBJ2-1; no firm D call. V lost 0 bases, J lost 7 bases, and 4 bases lay in between. CDR3 size: 12 residues. Germline CDR1 is LNHNV and CDR2 is YYDKDF (reference sequence). CDR3 sequence reads: CATSRDGNEQFF. CDR3 nucleotide sequence: TGTGCCACCAGCAGAGATGGGAATGAGCAGTTCTTC.

V usage is TRBV5-1 and J usage is TRBJ2-7; the D is unclear. The V gene lost 0 bases and the J gene lost 5 bases, with 15 bases spanning the gap. Looked up from germline, CDR1 is SGHRS and CDR2 is YFSETQ. CDR3 length: 15 residues. The CDR3 reads CASSLASTAEDEQYF. The CDR3 DNA reads as TGCGCCAGCAGCTTGGCCAGTACAGCCGAGGACGAGCAGTACTTC.

This rearrangement joins TRBV4-3 to TRBJ1-1; 7 bases map to TRBD1. J was trimmed by 0 bases and V by 0 bases; bases with no gene match: 4. This CDR3 has 16 amino acids. Germline V gene lookup returns CDR1 LGHNA and CDR2 YSLEER. CDR3 DNA sequence: TGCGCCAGCAGCCAAGAAATACAGGGGCTGAACACTGAAGCTTTCTTT. It encodes CASSQEIQGLNTEAFF.

This sequence joins TRBV4-1 and TRBJ2-7; no clear D. The germline CDR1 and CDR2 sequences are MGHRA and YSYEKL. The CDR3 has 14 amino acids. V was clipped by 4 bases and J by 5 bases, with 15 bases between them. CDR3 bases: TGCGCCAGCAGCCCGAGTAAGGTTTCAAACGAGCAGTACTTC. Its protein product is CASSPSKVSNEQYF.

The chain combines TRBV13 with TRBJ2-5, with D maybe TRBD2 (6 bases). Germline-derived CDR1 and CDR2 are PRHDT and FYEKMQ (reference sequence). This CDR3 has 15 residues. V was cut by 5 bases and J by 5 bases, with 18 bases left in between. In nucleotides, the CDR3 is TGTGCCAGCAGCCTTCGGGGCGGGATTGGGGAGACCCAGTACTTC. It codes for CASSLRGGIGETQYF.

V gene TRBV7-8 combines with J gene TRBJ1-6, with 8 bases that match TRBD1. The CDR3 contains 17 residues. V lost 3 bases, J lost 7 bases, and 11 bases stayed unmatched. CDR1 and CDR2 from the germline V gene are SGHVS and FQNEAQ. CDR3 amino acids: CASSLGPRTGKNSPLHF. The CDR3 region has the DNA TGTGCCAGCAGCTTGGGACCAAGGACAGGGAAAAATTCACCCCTCCACTTT.